A single sample gave rise to the 11 T cell receptor beta chains below, sequenced in a study of blood T cell repertoires in COVID-19. Profiling relied on immunoSEQ multiplex PCR, and the TCRdb table lists in-frame clones only, not all of them. The sample consists of a few hundred thousand clones, about 90% of them appearing once. Sequencing was done on a sample of PBMCs or T cells enriched from blood (not recorded which). The receptor set was obtained from a man younger than 45 who had recovered from COVID-19.

The chain employs TRBV20-1 and TRBJ2-7, with TRBD1 as a possible D gene (5 bases). Germline lookup yields CDR1 DFQATT and CDR2 SNEGSKA (reference sequence). Trimming took 3 bases from V and 3 from J, leaving 12 bases between them. The CDR3 spans 13 residues. The CDR3 DNA reads as TGCAGTGCTAGTCCAGGGCCCAACTACGAGCAGTACTTC. This sequence encodes CSASPGPNYEQYF.

The genes are TRBV28 and TRBJ2-3, with 12 bases that match TRBD2. CDR3 size: 16 residues. The junction had 4 bases not matched to a gene; V was cut back by 6 bases and J by 0 bases. The V gene's germline CDR1 is MDHEN and CDR2 SYDVKM. CDR3 residues: CASRWTSGMSTDTQYF. CDR3 sequence (DNA): TGTGCCAGCAGATGGACTAGCGGGATGAGCACAGATACGCAGTATTTT.

CDR3 amino acids: CASSNGQAGQPQHF. CDR3 DNA: TGTGCCAGTAGTAACGGACAGGCGGGTCAGCCCCAGCATTTT. The V gene is TRBV19, the J gene TRBJ1-5, with TRBD1 matching over 7 bases. Per germline, CDR1 LNHDA and CDR2 SQIVND (reference sequence). V gave up 4 bases and J gave up 6 bases; unmatched junction bases: 6. CDR3 size: 14 residues. The whole variable domain, filled in from reference TRBV19 and TRBJ1-5, reads DGGITQSPKYLFRKEGQNVTLSCEQNLNHDAMYWYRQDPGQGLRLIYYSQIVNDFQKGDIAEGYSVSREKKESFPLTVTSAQKNPTAFYLCASSNGQAGQPQHFGDGTRLSIL.

This chain joins TRBV29-1 and TRBJ1-2; 8 bases align to TRBD1. This CDR3 contains 15 residues. The V segment lost 4 bases and the J segment 4 bases; nucleotides outside the gene matches: 11. Germline loops: CDR1 SQVTM, CDR2 ANQGSEA. The DNA for the CDR3 is TGCAGCGTTGGATCCGACAGGGGATCAGTCTATGGCTACACCTTC. Encoded protein: CSVGSDRGSVYGYTF.

V usage is TRBV7-9 and J usage is TRBJ2-5; D possibly corresponds to TRBD1 (6 bases). Germline V gene lookup returns CDR1 SEHNR and CDR2 FQNEAQ (reference sequence). V shed 5 bases and J shed 1 base, with 8 bases lying between them. The CDR3 is made up of 13 amino acids. The CDR3 sequence: CASSGQTQETQYF. The CDR3 coding sequence is TGTGCCAGCAGCGGACAGACCCAAGAGACCCAGTACTTC. Filled out from reference TRBV7-9 and TRBJ2-5, the complete variable domain reads DTGVSQNPRHKITKRGQNVTFRCDPISEHNRLYWYRQTLGQGPEFLTYFQNEAQLEKSRLLSDRFSAERPKGSFSTLEIQRTEQGDSAMYLCASSGQTQETQYFGPGTRLLVL.

V and J are TRBV7-6 and TRBJ2-7; 12 positions match TRBD1. This CDR3 has 16 residues. Trimming at V came to 5 bases and at J to 1 base, leaving 6 bases not matched to a gene. Per the germline V gene, CDR1 is SGHVS and CDR2 is FNYEAQ. The chain's CDR3 is CASSPVGQGASYEQYF. Written as DNA, the CDR3 is TGTGCCAGCAGCCCTGTGGGACAGGGGGCATCCTACGAGCAGTACTTC.

This chain uses TRBV7-9 with TRBJ1-4; 10 bases agree with TRBD1. The CDR3 has 15 amino acids. J lost 5 bases, V lost 4 bases, and 4 bases had no gene match. The germline V gene has CDR1 SEHNR and CDR2 FQNEAQ (reference sequence). CDR3 amino acids: CASSYPDRGNEKLFF. In DNA, the CDR3 is TGTGCCAGCAGCTATCCGGACAGGGGGAATGAAAAACTGTTTTTT.

V usage is TRBV7-2 and J usage is TRBJ2-3; D is perhaps TRBD2 (5 bases). CDR1 and CDR2 (germline): SGHTA, FQGNSA. Trimming took off 1 base at V and 12 bases at J, with 14 bases between the two ends. This CDR3 has 13 amino acids. In DNA, the CDR3 is TGTGCCAGCAGCTTAGTTGGAGGAGAGACACAGTATTTT. Translated, it gives CASSLVGGETQYF.

This sequence joins TRBV19 and TRBJ2-1, with 11 bases matching TRBD2. Trimming cost V 2 bases and J 8 bases; bases outside gene matches: 2. The CDR3 is 14 amino acids. CDR1 is LNHDA, CDR2 SQIVND, per germline (reference sequence). This CDR3 reads CASSIIAGGHEQFF. The CDR3 bases are TGTGCCAGTAGTATAATAGCGGGAGGGCATGAGCAGTTCTTC.

The CDR3 spells CASSTLGGRLPSSGNTIYF. DNA of the CDR3: TGTGCCAGCAGCACGTTGGGGGGAAGGCTCCCTTCCTCTGGAAACACCATATATTTT. The chain has TRBV11-2 and TRBJ1-3; perhaps TRBD1 as D (5 bases). V was trimmed by 5 bases and J by 0 bases, leaving 23 bases between them. CDR1 is SGHAT, CDR2 FQNNGV, per germline. This CDR3 contains 19 residues.

The chain links TRBV9 to TRBJ1-6, with TRBD1 matching 7 bases. Germline CDR1 and CDR2: SGDLS and YYNGEE. CDR3 length equals 17 residues. Germline trimming cut 0 bases from V and 6 bases from J; bases unmatched to any gene: 9. The CDR3 DNA follows: TGTGCCAGCAGCGTAGGAAGGGGGCTCTCCACTAATTCACCCCTCCACTTT. Its protein product is CASSVGRGLSTNSPLHF.